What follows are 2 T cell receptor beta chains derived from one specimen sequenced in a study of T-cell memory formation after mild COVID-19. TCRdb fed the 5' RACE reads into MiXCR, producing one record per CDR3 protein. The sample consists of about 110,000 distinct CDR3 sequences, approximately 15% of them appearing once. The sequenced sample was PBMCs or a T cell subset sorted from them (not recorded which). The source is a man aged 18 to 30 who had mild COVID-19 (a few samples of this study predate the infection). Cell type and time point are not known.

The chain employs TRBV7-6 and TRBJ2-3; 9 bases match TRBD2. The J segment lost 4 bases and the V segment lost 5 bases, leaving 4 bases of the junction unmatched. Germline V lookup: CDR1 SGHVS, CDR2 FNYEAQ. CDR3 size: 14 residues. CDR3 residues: CASSDSGGSDTQYF. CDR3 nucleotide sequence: TGTGCCAGCAGCGATAGCGGGGGATCAGATACGCAGTATTTT.

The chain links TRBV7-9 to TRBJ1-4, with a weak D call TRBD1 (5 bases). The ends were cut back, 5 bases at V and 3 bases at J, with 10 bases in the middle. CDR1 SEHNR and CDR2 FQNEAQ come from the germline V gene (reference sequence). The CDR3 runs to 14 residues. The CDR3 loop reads CASSRQRANEKLFF. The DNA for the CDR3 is TGTGCCAGCAGCCGACAGAGGGCTAATGAAAAACTGTTTTTT. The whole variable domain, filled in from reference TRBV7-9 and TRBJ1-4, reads DTGVSQNPRHKITKRGQNVTFRCDPISEHNRLYWYRQTLGQGPEFLTYFQNEAQLEKSRLLSDRFSAERPKGSFSTLEIQRTEQGDSAMYLCASSRQRANEKLFFGSGTQLSVL.